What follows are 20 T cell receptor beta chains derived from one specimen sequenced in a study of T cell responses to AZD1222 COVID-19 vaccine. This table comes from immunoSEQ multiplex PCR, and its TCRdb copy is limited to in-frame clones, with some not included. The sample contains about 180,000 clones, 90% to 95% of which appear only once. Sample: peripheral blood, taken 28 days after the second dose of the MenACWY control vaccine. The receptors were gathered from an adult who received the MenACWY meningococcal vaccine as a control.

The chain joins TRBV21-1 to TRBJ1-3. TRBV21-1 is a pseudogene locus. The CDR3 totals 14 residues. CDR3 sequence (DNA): TGTGCCAGCGGGCACCGAGGCTCTGGAAACACCATATATTTT. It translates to CASGHRGSGNTIYF.

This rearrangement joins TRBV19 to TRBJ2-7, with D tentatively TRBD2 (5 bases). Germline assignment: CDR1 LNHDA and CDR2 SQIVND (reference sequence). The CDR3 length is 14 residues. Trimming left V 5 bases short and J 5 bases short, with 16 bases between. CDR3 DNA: TGTGCCAGTAGTCCCGACCGGGATAACCACGAGCAGTACTTC. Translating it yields CASSPDRDNHEQYF.

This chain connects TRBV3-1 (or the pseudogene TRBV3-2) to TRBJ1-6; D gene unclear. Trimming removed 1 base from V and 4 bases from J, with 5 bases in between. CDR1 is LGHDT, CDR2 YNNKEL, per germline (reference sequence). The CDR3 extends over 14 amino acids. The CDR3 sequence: CASSQGGYNSPLHF. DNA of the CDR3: TGTGCCAGCAGCCAAGGAGGTTATAATTCACCCCTCCACTTT.

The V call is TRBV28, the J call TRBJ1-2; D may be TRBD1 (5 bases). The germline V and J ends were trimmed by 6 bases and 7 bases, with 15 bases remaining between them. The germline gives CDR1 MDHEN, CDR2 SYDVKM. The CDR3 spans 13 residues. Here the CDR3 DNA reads TGTGCCAGCAGACTCGACAGTTTTGGTGGCTACACCTTC. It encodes CASRLDSFGGYTF.

DNA of the CDR3: TGTGCCATCGCGGGACCGGGAACATTTGGCTACACCTTC. This codes for CAIAGPGTFGYTF. This chain connects TRBV10-3 to TRBJ1-2; TRBD1 might be the D (5 bases). The germline CDR1 and CDR2 sequences are ENHRY and SYGVKD. The length of the CDR3 is 13 residues. Trimming took off 8 bases at V and 7 bases at J, with 17 bases between the two ends.

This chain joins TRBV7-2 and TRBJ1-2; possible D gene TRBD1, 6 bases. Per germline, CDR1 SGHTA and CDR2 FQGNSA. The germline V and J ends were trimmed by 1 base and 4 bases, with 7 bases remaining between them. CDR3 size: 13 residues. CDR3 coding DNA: TGTGCCAGCAGCTTAGGACAGGTCTATGGCTACACCTTC. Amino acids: CASSLGQVYGYTF.

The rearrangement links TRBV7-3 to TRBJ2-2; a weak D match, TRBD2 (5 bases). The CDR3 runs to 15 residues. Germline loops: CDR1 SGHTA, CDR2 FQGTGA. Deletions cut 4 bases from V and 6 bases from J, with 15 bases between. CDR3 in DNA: TGTGCCAGCAGCTCCTTCGCCCCGGGGTCCGGGGAGCTGTTTTTT. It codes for CASSSFAPGSGELFF.

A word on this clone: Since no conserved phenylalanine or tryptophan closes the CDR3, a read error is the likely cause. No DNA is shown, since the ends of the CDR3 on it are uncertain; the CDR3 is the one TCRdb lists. CDR3 sequence: CASSEAGPQRA. The chain is built from TRBV2 and TRBJ1-2; TRBD1 is taken as the D call from the table, unchecked against the DNA. Per germline, CDR1 SNHLY and CDR2 FYNNEI. The CDR3 adds up to 11 amino acids, both ends counted.

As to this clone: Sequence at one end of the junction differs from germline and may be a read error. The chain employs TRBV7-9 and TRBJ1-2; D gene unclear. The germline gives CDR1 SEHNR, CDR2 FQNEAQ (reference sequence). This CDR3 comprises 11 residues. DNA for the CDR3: TGTGCCAGCAGCTCCACAGTACTTGCATCCTTC. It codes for CASSSTVLASF.

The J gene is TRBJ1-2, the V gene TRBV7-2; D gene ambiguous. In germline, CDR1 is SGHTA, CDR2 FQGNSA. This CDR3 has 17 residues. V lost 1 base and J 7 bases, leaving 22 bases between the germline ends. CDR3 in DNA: TGTGCCAGCAGCTTAGATCCCCCGGGGTCAGGAGCTCGTGGCTACACCTTC. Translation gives CASSLDPPGSGARGYTF.

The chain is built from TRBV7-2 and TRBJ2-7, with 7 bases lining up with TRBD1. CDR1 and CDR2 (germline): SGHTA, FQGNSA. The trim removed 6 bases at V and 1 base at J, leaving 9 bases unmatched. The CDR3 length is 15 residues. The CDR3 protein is CASRLGQSLSYEQYF. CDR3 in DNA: TGTGCCAGCAGATTGGGACAGTCCCTGTCCTACGAGCAGTACTTC.

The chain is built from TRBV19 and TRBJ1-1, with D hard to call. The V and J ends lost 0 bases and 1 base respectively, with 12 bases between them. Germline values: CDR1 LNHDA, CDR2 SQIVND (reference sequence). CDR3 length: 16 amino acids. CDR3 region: CASSIDLETTNTEAFF. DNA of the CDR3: TGTGCCAGTAGTATAGATCTTGAGACCACGAACACTGAAGCTTTCTTT.

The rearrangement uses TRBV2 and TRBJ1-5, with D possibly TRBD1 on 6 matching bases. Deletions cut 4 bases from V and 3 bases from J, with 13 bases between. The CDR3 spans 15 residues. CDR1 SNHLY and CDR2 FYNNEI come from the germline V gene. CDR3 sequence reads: CASSANGQSNQPQHF. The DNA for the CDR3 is TGTGCCAGCAGTGCTAATGGACAGTCCAATCAGCCCCAGCATTTT.

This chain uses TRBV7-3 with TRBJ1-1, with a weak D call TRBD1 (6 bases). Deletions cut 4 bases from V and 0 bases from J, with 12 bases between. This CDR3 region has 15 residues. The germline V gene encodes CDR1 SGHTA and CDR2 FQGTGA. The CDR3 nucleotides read TGTGCCAGCAGCTCCCAAGGGGGACTGAACACTGAAGCTTTCTTT. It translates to CASSSQGGLNTEAFF.

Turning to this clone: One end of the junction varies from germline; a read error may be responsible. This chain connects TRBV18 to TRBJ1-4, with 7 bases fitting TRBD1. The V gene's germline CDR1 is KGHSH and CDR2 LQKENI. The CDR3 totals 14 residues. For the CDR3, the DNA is TGTGCCAGCTCCCCACAGGGGACTAATGAAAAACTGTTTTTT. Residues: CASSPQGTNEKLFF.

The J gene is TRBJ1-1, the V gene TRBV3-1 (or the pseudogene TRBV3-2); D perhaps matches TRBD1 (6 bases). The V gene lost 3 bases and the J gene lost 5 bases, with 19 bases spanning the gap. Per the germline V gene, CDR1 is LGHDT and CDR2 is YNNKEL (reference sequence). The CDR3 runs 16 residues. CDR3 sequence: CASSQTKGDGWTEAFF. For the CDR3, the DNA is TGTGCCAGCAGCCAGACTAAGGGGGACGGATGGACTGAAGCTTTCTTT.

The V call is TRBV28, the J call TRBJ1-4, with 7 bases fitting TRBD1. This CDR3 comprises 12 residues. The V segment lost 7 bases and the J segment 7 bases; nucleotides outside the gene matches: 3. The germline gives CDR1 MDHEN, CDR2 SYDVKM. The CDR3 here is CASKQGIEKLFF. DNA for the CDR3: TGTGCCAGCAAACAGGGGATTGAAAAACTGTTTTTT. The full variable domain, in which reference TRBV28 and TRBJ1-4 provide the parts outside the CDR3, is DVKVTQSSRYLVKRTGEKVFLECVQDMDHENMFWYRQDPGLGLRLIYFSYDVKMKEKGDIPEGYSVSREKKERFSLILESASTNQTSMYLCASKQGIEKLFFGSGTQLSVL.

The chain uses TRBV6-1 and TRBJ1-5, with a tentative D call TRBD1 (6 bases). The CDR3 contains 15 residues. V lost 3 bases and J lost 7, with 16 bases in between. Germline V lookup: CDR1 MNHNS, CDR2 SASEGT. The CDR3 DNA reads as TGTGCCAGCAGTGAGCAGGGGTCACCAGGACAGCCCCAGCATTTT. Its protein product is CASSEQGSPGQPQHF.

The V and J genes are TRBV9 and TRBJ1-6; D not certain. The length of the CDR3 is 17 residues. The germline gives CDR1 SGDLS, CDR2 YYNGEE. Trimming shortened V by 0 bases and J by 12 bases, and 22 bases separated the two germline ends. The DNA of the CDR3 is TGTGCCAGCAGCGTAGAAGATGGCGGCCTGCTAAATATACCCCTCCACTTT. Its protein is CASSVEDGGLLNIPLHF.

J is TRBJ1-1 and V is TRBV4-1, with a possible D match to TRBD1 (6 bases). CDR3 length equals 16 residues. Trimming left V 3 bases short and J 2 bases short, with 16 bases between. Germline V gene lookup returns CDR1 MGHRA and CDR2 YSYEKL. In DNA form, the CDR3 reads TGCGCCAGCAGCCAGACAATTATCAGGGGAAACACTGAAGCTTTCTTT. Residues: CASSQTIIRGNTEAFF.